These T cell receptor beta chains were read from a single sample in a study of T cell responses to AZD1222 COVID-19 vaccine. This table comes from immunoSEQ multiplex PCR, and its TCRdb copy is limited to in-frame clones, with some not included. Counted here are over 150,000 clones, 87% occurring once; the ten biggest clones make up about 2.5%. This sample comprised peripheral blood, obtained on day 0 of AZD1222 vaccination. Every receptor here comes from an adult in good health. The CDR3 runs from the conserved cysteine through the conserved F or W. The D gene is left open where the match is weak. Clone size appears in some rows only: once, few, many, or a class for an expanded clone.

J gene: TRBJ1-4; D gene: TRBD1; V gene: TRBV29-1; clone size: NA; CDR3 protein: CSVTKQGATNEKLFF; CDR3 DNA: TGCAGCGTTACCAAACAGGGGGCAACTAATGAAAAACTGTTTTTT
J gene: TRBJ2-7; D gene: TRBD2; V gene: TRBV5-6; clone size: NA; CDR3 protein: CASSPGLAVLREQYF; CDR3 DNA: TGTGCCAGCAGCCCGGGACTAGCGGTTCTACGCGAGCAGTACTTC
J gene: TRBJ1-1; D gene: NA; V gene: TRBV6-5; clone size: NA; CDR3 protein: CASALGLGTEAFF; CDR3 DNA: TGTGCCAGCGCCTTGGGGCTTGGCACTGAAGCTTTCTTT
J gene: TRBJ2-7; D gene: NA; V gene: TRBV2; clone size: NA; CDR3 protein: CASSEWDITYEQYF; CDR3 DNA: TGTGCCAGCAGTGAATGGGACATTACCTACGAGCAGTACTTC
J gene: TRBJ2-7; D gene: TRBD1; V gene: TRBV19; clone size: NA; CDR3 protein: CASRRQGRNEQYF; CDR3 DNA: TGTGCCAGTAGGAGACAGGGTCGTAACGAGCAGTACTTC
J gene: TRBJ1-1; D gene: NA; V gene: TRBV27; clone size: NA; CDR3 protein: CASSLGRRNTEAFF; CDR3 DNA: TGTGCCAGCAGTTTAGGGAGAAGGAACACTGAAGCTTTCTTT
J gene: TRBJ2-2; D gene: TRBD2; V gene: TRBV5-4; clone size: once; CDR3 protein: CASSLGLAGGPSTGELFF; CDR3 DNA: TGTGCCAGCAGCTTGGGGCTAGCGGGAGGGCCGAGCACCGGGGAGCTGTTTTTT
J gene: TRBJ2-1; D gene: TRBD2; V gene: TRBV7-9; clone size: NA; CDR3 protein: CASSLAASGKQFF; CDR3 DNA: TGTGCCAGCAGCTTAGCGGCTAGCGGGAAGCAGTTCTTC
J gene: TRBJ1-2; D gene: NA; V gene: TRBV19; clone size: NA; CDR3 protein: CASRSGRGNYGYTF; CDR3 DNA: TGTGCCAGTAGATCGGGCCGGGGGAACTATGGCTACACCTTC
J gene: TRBJ2-1; D gene: NA; V gene: TRBV5-6; clone size: NA; CDR3 protein: CASSFTGGSYNEQFF; CDR3 DNA: TGTGCCAGCAGCTTTACGGGCGGGTCCTACAATGAGCAGTTCTTC
J gene: TRBJ2-7; D gene: NA; V gene: TRBV20-1; clone size: NA; CDR3 protein: CSAIRVGEQYF; CDR3 DNA: TGCAGTGCCATCAGGGTAGGGGAGCAGTACTTC
J gene: TRBJ2-7; D gene: TRBD1; V gene: TRBV19; clone size: NA; CDR3 protein: CASSIAGQGYEQYF; CDR3 DNA: TGTGCCAGTAGTATCGCGGGACAGGGATACGAGCAGTACTTC
J gene: TRBJ1-4; D gene: NA; V gene: TRBV5-1; clone size: NA; CDR3 protein: CASSLRTATNEKLFF; CDR3 DNA: TGCGCCAGCAGCTTACGGACAGCAACTAATGAAAAACTGTTTTTT